Below, 6 T cell receptor beta chains from the same sample are listed, as sequenced in a study of response to subunit inactivated influenza vaccine. TCRdb reanalysed the RT-PCR reads using MiXCR and keeps one entry per CDR3 protein. Counted here are around 320,000 distinct CDR3 sequences, 20% to 25% occurring once; the ten biggest clones make up about a tenth. Here the sequenced sample was PBMCs from blood, taken approximately 22 months after vaccination. The receptors stem from a man aged 50-75 years who received an inactivated influenza vaccine.

In this sample, this clonotype turned up a few times. V is TRBV4-1 and J is TRBJ1-2; no clear D gene. Germline CDR1 is MGHRA and CDR2 is YSYEKL. The CDR3 runs 17 residues. V was shortened by 1 base and J by 4 bases, with 19 bases between the two germline ends. CDR3 coding DNA: TGCGCCAGCAGCCAAGCTTATCCAGCCGCCCAGCCCTATGGCTACACCTTC. This translates into CASSQAYPAAQPYGYTF.

The V call is TRBV12-3 or TRBV12-4, the J call TRBJ2-7; TRBD1 or TRBD2 may be the D gene (5 bases each). The CDR3 is 15 residues long. V was clipped by 0 bases and J by 6 bases, with 15 bases between them. This CDR3 is CASSLAEGIAGEQYF. The CDR3 DNA sequence: TGTGCCAGCAGTTTAGCTGAGGGGATTGCGGGCGAGCAGTACTTC.

The V call is TRBV10-3, the J call TRBJ2-1; 15 positions agree with TRBD2. The CDR3 covers 16 residues. The V gene end was trimmed by 3 bases and the J gene end by 9 bases; junction bases not matched to a gene: 6. Per germline, CDR1 ENHRY and CDR2 SYGVKD. CDR3: CAISEGLAGGLSEQFF. Written as DNA, the CDR3 is TGTGCCATCAGTGAAGGACTAGCGGGAGGGCTAAGTGAGCAGTTCTTC.

The V gene is TRBV12-3 or TRBV12-4, the J gene TRBJ1-1; 10 nucleotides line up with TRBD1. The CDR3 length is 14 residues. J lost 6 bases, V lost 3 bases, and 4 bases had no gene match. In DNA, the CDR3 is TGTGCCAGCAGTTTTCGGGACAGGGGCTCTGAAGCTTTCTTT. It codes for CASSFRDRGSEAFF.

The chain employs TRBV5-6 and TRBJ2-3; a possible D gene is TRBD2 (5 bases). This CDR3 is built from 13 residues. Looked up from germline, CDR1 is SGHDT and CDR2 is YYEEEE. V shed 0 bases and J shed 10 bases, with 12 bases lying between them. The CDR3 sequence is CASSLASSRPQYF. The CDR3 DNA is TGTGCCAGCAGCTTGGCCTCTAGCAGACCGCAGTATTTT.

V gene TRBV20-1 combines with J gene TRBJ2-5; 11 bases align to TRBD2. This CDR3 region has 14 residues. Looked up from germline, CDR1 is DFQATT and CDR2 is SNEGSKA (reference sequence). The V and J ends lost 3 bases and 3 bases, in that order; junction bases with no gene match: 3. In DNA, the CDR3 is TGCAGTGCTAGGGAACTAGCGGGGGAAGAGACCCAGTACTTC. Encoded protein: CSARELAGEETQYF.